This T cell receptor beta chain comes out of a study of cytomegalovirus exposure and HLA in healthy donors. PCR was performed using 60 Vbeta and 13 Jbeta primers. TCRdb's copy holds only in-frame clones and misses some; the assay was immunoSEQ multiplex PCR. The repertoire holds about 170,000 clones, with around 86% as singletons. Trimming took 4 bases from V and 5 from J, leaving 14 bases between them. The CDR3 extends over 14 amino acids. Per germline, CDR1 MNHNS and CDR2 SASEGT. The clonotype was recovered from a male donor in good health and CMV-seronegative. The chain has TRBV6-1 and TRBJ2-5, with D perhaps TRBD2 (5 bases). The sequenced material came from PBMCs. As DNA, the CDR3 is TGTGCCAGCAGTGGCCACTCCCGGGGTGAGACCCAGTACTTC. Its protein is CASSGHSRGETQYF.